What follows are 15 T cell receptor beta chains derived from one specimen sequenced in a study of cytomegalovirus exposure and HLA in healthy donors. The PCR used 60 Vbeta and 13 Jbeta primers. TCRdb's copy holds only in-frame clones and misses some; the assay was immunoSEQ multiplex PCR. The data show some 59,000 clones, around 82% seen once. The sample was PBMCs. These receptors originate from a woman aged 18-29 years in good health and CMV-seronegative.

The chain couples TRBV4-1 to TRBJ2-3; weak D call: TRBD1 (5 bases). V was pared by 1 base and J by 4 bases, with 15 bases between. Germline V gene data show CDR1 as MGHRA and CDR2 as YSYEKL. This CDR3 is 16 amino acids long. CDR3 region: CASSQADQGLSDTQYF. CDR3 in DNA: TGCGCCAGCAGCCAAGCCGACCAGGGCCTTTCAGATACGCAGTATTTT.

This clone was picked up a small number of times. The chain has TRBV11-2 and TRBJ2-7; no definite D call. Trimming removed 1 base at V and 4 bases at J, with 8 bases between. Germline CDR1 and CDR2: SGHAT and FQNNGV. CDR3 length equals 13 residues. CDR3 DNA: TGTGCCAGCAGCTTAGGGCCTGCTTACGAGCAGTACTTC. It is translated as CASSLGPAYEQYF.

The chain couples TRBV7-6 to TRBJ2-1; a possible D gene is TRBD2 (5 bases). Germline V gene lookup returns CDR1 SGHVS and CDR2 FNYEAQ. Trimming took 4 bases from V and 7 from J, leaving 17 bases between them. The CDR3 consists of 15 residues. Written as DNA, the CDR3 is TGTGCCAGCAGCTCGCGGAGCGGCGGAGGAAATGAGCAGTTCTTC. Residues: CASSSRSGGGNEQFF.

This clone showed up just once. The chain has TRBV5-6 and TRBJ2-5; TRBD2 might be the D (6 bases). CDR3 length: 14 residues. Germline assignment: CDR1 SGHDT and CDR2 YYEEEE. The V and J ends lost 2 bases and 2 bases respectively, with 10 bases between them. CDR3 protein: CASSLLAPQETQYF. CDR3 nucleotides: TGTGCCAGCAGCTTACTAGCCCCTCAAGAGACCCAGTACTTC. Filled out from reference TRBV5-6 and TRBJ2-5, the complete variable domain reads DAGVTQSPTHLIKTRGQQVTLRCSPKSGHDTVSWYQQALGQGPQFIFQYYEEEERQRGNFPDRFSGHQFPNYSSELNVNALLLGDSALYLCASSLLAPQETQYFGPGTRLLVL.

J is TRBJ1-4 and V is TRBV29-1; D gene uncertain. This CDR3 has 11 amino acids. Germline CDR1 reads SQVTM; CDR2 reads ANQGSEA. The germline V and J ends were trimmed by 7 bases and 4 bases, with 7 bases remaining between them. CDR3 sequence: CSGQFNEKLFF. The CDR3, as DNA: TGCAGCGGACAATTTAATGAAAAACTGTTTTTT.

This chain uses TRBV6-5 with TRBJ2-5; possibly TRBD2 for D (7 bases). The germline V gene has CDR1 MNHEY and CDR2 SVGAGI. The CDR3 has 15 residues. The V gene lost 3 bases and the J gene lost 5 bases, with 16 bases spanning the gap. The CDR3 loop is CASSYRLGGRETQYF. The CDR3 DNA is TGTGCCAGCAGTTATAGATTGGGGGGGCGGGAGACCCAGTACTTC.

The chain is built from TRBV28 and TRBJ1-4; TRBD1 is a possible D gene (5 bases). The length of the CDR3 is 17 residues. CDR1 and CDR2 from the germline V gene are MDHEN and SYDVKM. V was cut by 2 bases and J by 6 bases, with 19 bases left in between. DNA for the CDR3: TGTGCCAGCAGTTTAAGTAGCAGGGCAGCTAGTCATGAAAAACTGTTTTTT. Its translation: CASSLSSRAASHEKLFF.

The chain couples TRBV13 to TRBJ1-2, with D perhaps matching TRBD1 (5 bases). CDR3 length: 14 amino acids. The V and J ends lost 6 bases and 3 bases respectively, with 14 bases between them. Germline CDR1 is PRHDT and CDR2 is FYEKMQ (reference sequence). The CDR3 nucleotides are TGTGCCAGCAGTACGGGGGGATCTGACTATGGCTACACCTTC. This codes for CASSTGGSDYGYTF.

On this clone: Distinct nucleotide sequences in the sample also encode this CDR3. The chain recombines TRBV30 with TRBJ2-7; D is ambiguous. CDR1 is GTSNPN, CDR2 SVGIG, per germline (reference sequence). V shed 0 bases and J shed 4 bases, with 4 bases lying between them. This CDR3 has 11 amino acids. The CDR3 region has the DNA TGTGCCTGGAGTGTTCGGTACGAGCAGTACTTC. Its protein is CAWSVRYEQYF. Looking up the rest from reference TRBV30 and TRBJ2-7 gives the full variable domain: SQTIHQWPATLVQPVGSPLSLECTVEGTSNPNLYWYRQAAGRGLQLLFYSVGIGQISSEVPQNLSASRPQDRQFILSSKKLLLSDSGFYLCAWSVRYEQYFGPGTRLTVT.

The chain uses TRBV5-4 and TRBJ2-1, with TRBD2 identical over 13 bases. This CDR3 is built from 17 residues. Trimming at V came to 2 bases and at J to 2 bases, leaving 4 bases not matched to a gene. Germline CDR1 and CDR2: SGHNT and YYREEE (reference sequence). CDR3 in DNA: TGTGCCAGCAGCTTCGGACTAGCGGGAGAAGCCTACAATGAGCAGTTCTTC. This codes for CASSFGLAGEAYNEQFF.

The rearrangement links TRBV28 to TRBJ2-1; the D is unclear. This CDR3 comprises 11 residues. From germline, CDR1 is MDHEN and CDR2 SYDVKM. V lost 2 bases, J lost 13 bases, and 9 bases lay in between. CDR3 DNA sequence: TGTGCCAGCAGTTTAGGGCTCCACCAGTTCTTC. Its protein is CASSLGLHQFF.

This chain links TRBV18 with TRBJ1-2, with D uncertain. V dropped 6 bases and J dropped 5 bases, with 13 bases sitting between them. Germline lookup yields CDR1 KGHSH and CDR2 LQKENI. The CDR3 totals 13 residues. The CDR3 nucleotides read TGTGCCAGCTCGCAAGACCTCGGGTATGGCTACACCTTC. It is translated as CASSQDLGYGYTF.

The chain recombines TRBV9 with TRBJ1-1; 8 nucleotides line up with TRBD1. CDR3 size: 14 residues. Germline V gene lookup returns CDR1 SGDLS and CDR2 YYNGEE. V lost 3 bases to trimming and J lost 5 bases; unmatched junction nucleotides: 6. Here the CDR3 reads CASSGGQVGTEAFF. CDR3 nucleotides: TGTGCCAGCAGCGGGGGACAGGTTGGGACTGAAGCTTTCTTT.

The sample holds one count of this clone. V gene TRBV28 combines with J gene TRBJ1-5; D unresolved. Germline V CDR1 and CDR2: MDHEN, SYDVKM. Trimming stripped 4 bases from V and 2 bases from J, with 15 bases between. This CDR3 comprises 16 residues. The CDR3 sequence: CASSSEEVPGNQPQHF. DNA of the CDR3: TGTGCCAGCAGTTCGGAGGAGGTCCCTGGCAATCAGCCCCAGCATTTT.

This chain uses TRBV27 with TRBJ2-7; weak D call: TRBD2 (6 bases). Trimming stripped 4 bases from V and 7 bases from J, with 14 bases between. The CDR3 runs 13 residues. The germline V gene has CDR1 MNHEY and CDR2 SMNVEV (reference sequence). Here the CDR3 DNA reads TGTGCCAGCAGTTCCCCTCCGGGAGAGGAGCAGTACTTC. Protein product: CASSSPPGEEQYF.